The rows below give T cell receptor beta chains drawn from one sample of a study. The assay was immunoSEQ multiplex PCR, and TCRdb's table has in-frame clones only and misses some. Among approximately 70,000 clones listed, 85% to 95% were seen once. Sequencing used PBMCs. The receptors derive from a man aged 35 to 55 with rheumatoid arthritis. Both conserved end residues are part of each CDR3. The D gene is left open where the match is weak. For some rows the clone size is stated as once, few or many, or as a class when expanded; others skip it.

>TRBD2|TRBV2|TRBJ2-7|.
TGTGCCAGCAGCCGGGGGGACGAGCAGTACTTC
CASSRGDEQYF
>.|TRBV5-4|TRBJ2-3|.
TGTGCCAGCAGCTTCCTTGGGGGGTCCACAGATACGCAGTATTTT
CASSFLGGSTDTQYF
>TRBD1|TRBV5-1|TRBJ1-2|.
TGCGCCAGCAGCCCTAGGACAGGGGGCGCCAACTATGGCTACACCTTC
CASSPRTGGANYGYTF
>.|TRBV11-2|TRBJ1-2|.
TGTGCCAGCAGCTTTAGTGGGGGGGGCTACACCTTC
CASSFSGGGYTF
>.|TRBV30|TRBJ1-6|few
TGTGCCTGGAGCCCTTGGAAGGCCATAGAATATAATTCACCCCTCCACTTT
CAWSPWKAIEYNSPLHF
>.|TRBV5-1|TRBJ1-1|.
TGCGCCAGCAGCTTGGGACTCAAGAACACTGAAGCTTTCTTT
CASSLGLKNTEAFF
>TRBD2|TRBV9|TRBJ2-5|.
TGTGCCAGCAGCGGTATAGCGGGAGGCGCAGAGACCCAGTACTTC
CASSGIAGGAETQYF
>.|TRBV5-5|TRBJ2-3|.
TGTGCCAGCAGCTTGGGCCAGGGGCTCACAGATACGCAGTATTTT
CASSLGQGLTDTQYF
>.|TRBV3-1/TRBV3-2|TRBJ2-3|.
TGTGCCAGCAGCCAGGGAGCGAGCCTCACAGATACGCAGTATTTT
CASSQGASLTDTQYF
>.|TRBV24-1|TRBJ2-2|.
TGTGCCACCAGTGCTCGACCGAACACCGGGGAGCTGTTTTTT
CATSARPNTGELFF
>.|TRBV25-1|TRBJ2-1|.
TGTGCCAGCAGTGAATATCATGGGGGTCCATACAATGAGCAGTTCTTC
CASSEYHGGPYNEQFF
>.|TRBV6-6|TRBJ1-2|.
TGTGCCAGCGGAGACGGAGGCTATGGCTACACCTTC
CASGDGGYGYTF
>.|TRBV20-1|TRBJ2-3|.
TGCAGTGCTAGTCATGGGAGGACAGATACGCAGTATTTT
CSASHGRTDTQYF
>.|TRBV6-5|TRBJ2-3|.
TGTGCCAGCAGTCCTGACAGGAGCACAGATACGCAGTATTTT
CASSPDRSTDTQYF
>TRBD1|TRBV29-1|TRBJ1-2|.
TGCAGCGTTGAGGGAGGGACAGAAGAATTAGGCTACACCTTC
CSVEGGTEELGYTF
>.|TRBV24-1|TRBJ1-5|.
TGTGCCACCAGTGATTCGCCCCCGACAGGCCAGCGGAATCAGCCCCAGCATTTT
CATSDSPPTGQRNQPQHF
>.|TRBV28|TRBJ2-5|.
TGTGCCAGCAGTCTACAGGGGAGGCGAGAGACCCAGTACTTC
CASSLQGRRETQYF
>.|TRBV3-1/TRBV3-2|TRBJ1-3|.
TGTGCCAGCAGCCCTATCATGGCAGGTAGTCTAGGCACCATATATTTT
CASSPIMAGSLGTIYF
>TRBD1|TRBV18|TRBJ2-4|.
TGTGCCAGCTCACCAACAGGGGCCGCCAAAAACATTCAGTACTTC
CASSPTGAAKNIQYF
>TRBD2|TRBV9|TRBJ2-1|.
TGTGCCAGCAGCGGGGGAACCCCACTAGCGGGAGACTACAATGAGCAGTTCTTC
CASSGGTPLAGDYNEQFF
>TRBD1|TRBV5-1|TRBJ2-7|.
TGCGCCAGCATGACAGGGTACCCCATTGATCACGAGCAGTACTTC
CASMTGYPIDHEQYF
>.|TRBV5-1|TRBJ1-6|few
TGCGCCAGCAGCTTGGCGGGGGCCGAGGATAATTCACCCCTCCACTTT
CASSLAGAEDNSPLHF
>TRBD1|TRBV24-1|TRBJ1-2|.
TGTGCCACCAGTGATGCCGGGACAGCATATGGCTACACCTTC
CATSDAGTAYGYTF
>.|TRBV7-2|TRBJ2-1|.
TGTGCCAGCACCCTTCAGACAGGAGCCTACAATGAGCAGTTCTTC
CASTLQTGAYNEQFF
>TRBD1|TRBV4-1|TRBJ2-1|.
TGCGCCAGCAGCCAACGACAGGGGGATGAGCAGTTCTTC
CASSQRQGDEQFF
>.|TRBV9|TRBJ1-1|once
TGTGCCAGCAGCGTAGCTGGGGGAAACACTGAAGCTTTCTTT
CASSVAGGNTEAFF
>.|TRBV6-5|TRBJ2-7|once
TGTGCCAGCAGTTACTCTGGGGAAGCCTACGAGCAGTACTTC
CASSYSGEAYEQYF
>TRBD2|TRBV19|TRBJ2-1|.
TGTGCCAGTAGTATCACTTCGGGAGGTCCCTACAATGAGCAGTTCTTC
CASSITSGGPYNEQFF
>TRBD1|TRBV6-1|TRBJ2-1|.
TGTGCCAGCAGTGCCCAAAGGACAGGCTCCTACAATGAGCAGTTCTTC
CASSAQRTGSYNEQFF
>.|TRBV7-3|TRBJ1-1|.
TGTGCCAGCAGCTTACCCGGGACTGAAGCTTTCTTT
CASSLPGTEAFF
>TRBD2|TRBV10-3|TRBJ2-3|.
TGTGCCATCAGCCCTAGGACTAGCGCCCTCACAGATACGCAGTATTTT
CAISPRTSALTDTQYF
>.|TRBV6-5|TRBJ1-1|.
TGTGCCAGCAGTTACTCTTGGGGCAAGAACACTGAAGCTTTCTTT
CASSYSWGKNTEAFF
>.|TRBV5-1|TRBJ1-5|.
TGCGCCAGCAGCTTGGAAAGCAATCAGCCCCAGCATTTT
CASSLESNQPQHF
>.|TRBV7-9|TRBJ2-6|.
TGTGCCAGCAGCTTAGATGGGGGGACTGGGGCCAACGTCCTGACTTTC
CASSLDGGTGANVLTF
>.|TRBV6-5|TRBJ1-1|.
TGTGCCAGCAGTTACCTCCCCGATCTTGGGGGTACTGAAGCTTTCTTT
CASSYLPDLGGTEAFF
>.|TRBV28|TRBJ1-5|once
TGTGCCAGCAGTTTGCGCGATCAGCCCCAGCATTTT
CASSLRDQPQHF
>TRBD1|TRBV24-1|TRBJ2-5|.
TGTGCCACCAGTGACCCCCTGGGGGACAGGGGGTACCAAGAGACCCAGTACTTC
CATSDPLGDRGYQETQYF
>.|TRBV6-5|TRBJ1-3|once
TGTGCCAGCAGCGGGGCGGACCTATCTGGAAACACCATATATTTT
CASSGADLSGNTIYF
>.|TRBV13|TRBJ1-1|.
TGTGCCAGCAGCTTAGGCCGATCCCCGGCCCGTGAAGCTTTCTTT
CASSLGRSPAREAFF
>.|TRBV15|TRBJ2-7|once
TGTGCCACCAGCAGAGATCCCAGCCGGTCCGAGCAGTACTTC
CATSRDPSRSEQYF
>TRBD1|TRBV28|TRBJ1-2|once
TGTGCCAGCAGTAGGCAGGGGGGCTATGGCTACACCTTC
CASSRQGGYGYTF
>.|TRBV2|TRBJ1-1|.
TGTGCCAGCACAACGCTGACAGAGTACACTGAAGCTTTCTTT
CASTTLTEYTEAFF
>.|TRBV7-9|TRBJ1-2|.
TGTGCCAGCAGCCAAACTAACTATGGCTACACCTTC
CASSQTNYGYTF
>TRBD1|TRBV19|TRBJ1-4|.
TGTGCCAGTAGTATCCGAGGACAGGGATCTGAAAAACTGTTTTTT
CASSIRGQGSEKLFF
>.|TRBV10-3|TRBJ2-7|.
TGTGCCATCGGAAAGGGTTCATCCTACGAGCAGTACTTC
CAIGKGSSYEQYF
>.|TRBV15|TRBJ2-1|.
TGTGCCACCAGCAGAGACCCAAGGGGGGATGAGCAGTTCTTC
CATSRDPRGDEQFF
>TRBD2|TRBV7-6|TRBJ2-1|.
TGTGCCAGCAGCTCCTCTAGCGGGGGAGGGTACAATGAGCAGTTCTTC
CASSSSSGGGYNEQFF
>TRBD1|TRBV6-1|TRBJ1-2|.
TGTGCCAGCAGTGAATACCGGGACAGGGTGGGCTATGGCTACACCTTC
CASSEYRDRVGYGYTF
>.|TRBV5-1|TRBJ1-2|.
TGCGCCAGCAGCTTGGTCGGGACCCCGTTGGATGGCTACACCTTC
CASSLVGTPLDGYTF
>TRBD2|TRBV7-9|TRBJ2-5|.
TGTGCCAGCAGTTCGCCCAGCGGGAGCTTAGAGACCCAGTACTTC
CASSSPSGSLETQYF
>.|TRBV28|TRBJ1-5|once
TGTGCCAGCAGGGCAGAGGACAGCAGCAATCAGCCCCAGCATTTT
CASRAEDSSNQPQHF
>TRBD1|TRBV5-8|TRBJ2-3|.
TGTGCCAGCAGCCTTCAGACAGGGACAGATACGCAGTATTTT
CASSLQTGTDTQYF
>.|TRBV4-1|TRBJ1-5|.
TGCGCCAGCAGCCTTCTAGGGTGGGGGCCCCAGCATTTT
CASSLLGWGPQHF
>.|TRBV6-6|TRBJ1-5|once
TGTGCCAGCAGTCCGCAGGGGCTGAGCAATCAGCCCCAGCATTTT
CASSPQGLSNQPQHF